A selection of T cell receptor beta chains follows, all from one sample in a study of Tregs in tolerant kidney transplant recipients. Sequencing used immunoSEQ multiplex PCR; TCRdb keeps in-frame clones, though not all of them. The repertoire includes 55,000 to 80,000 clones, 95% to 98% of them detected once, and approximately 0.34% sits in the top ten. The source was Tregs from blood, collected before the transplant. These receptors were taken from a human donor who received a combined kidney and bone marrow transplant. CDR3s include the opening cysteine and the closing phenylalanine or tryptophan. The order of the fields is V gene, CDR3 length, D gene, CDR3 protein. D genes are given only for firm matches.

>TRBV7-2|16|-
CASSFQGGRIQETQYF
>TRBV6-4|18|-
CASRQGRSKGGLNQPQHF
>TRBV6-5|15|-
CASSYSTRNDYGYTF
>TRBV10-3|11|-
CAISIGETQYF
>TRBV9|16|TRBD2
CASSVGLLADYNEQFF
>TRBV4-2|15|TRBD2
CASSPSGGVFYEQYF
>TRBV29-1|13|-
CSVWGDSTYEQYF
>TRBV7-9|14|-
CASSQRSQHAEQYF
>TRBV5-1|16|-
CASSSPDSGRVDTQYF
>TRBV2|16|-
CASSGLFRPSNYGYTF
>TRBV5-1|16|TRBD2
CASSSGLAGLSYEQYF
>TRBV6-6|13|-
CASSYSDGLVSDF
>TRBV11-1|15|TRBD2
CASSSETSGFNEQFF